This TCR beta chain came from a study of T cell responses to AZD1222 COVID-19 vaccine. Trimming cost V 1 base and J 0 bases, with 9 bases left between them. Germline values: CDR1 SEHNR, CDR2 FQNEAQ (reference sequence). This CDR3 has 15 residues. Here immunoSEQ multiplex PCR was the method, and the copy in TCRdb shows in-frame clones only, minus some. The sample gives about 100,000 clones, 90% of which show up once; 1% to 1.5% is in the top ten. This TCR came from an adult in good health. The sample here was peripheral blood, taken on day 0 of AZD1222 vaccination. The V and J genes are TRBV7-9 and TRBJ1-1, with D possibly TRBD1 on 5 matching bases. Here the CDR3 DNA reads TGTGCCAGCAGCTTAGGGGGGGACTTGAACACTGAAGCTTTCTTT. Its translation is CASSLGGDLNTEAFF.